The subject of this entry is one T cell receptor (beta chain). Its antigen is not known. Method: immunoSEQ multiplex PCR; TCRdb's copy keeps in-frame clones and lacks some. The sample shows approximately 640,000 clones, roughly 88% of them seen only once. This entry is derived from a study of shared clonotypes between healthy human individuals. Whole-study findings and limits: Represented genetic and exposure-history diversity was restricted by having few donors. Clonotype sharing across several donors was observed for around 5% of naive CD4 clonotypes.

Combining CD45RO+ cells with CCR7-negative CD45RA+ TemRA cells gave CD8 memory. Sample: memory CD8+ T cells from PBMCs. Subset: CD45RO+ cells pooled with CCR7-negative TemRA cells. The sequence came from a man younger than 30 in good health. Some clones in this sample may be carry-over from other donors' samples.

The CDR3 DNA sequence: TGTGCCAGCCTCAAACTCGGAGCAGGGGGCACCGGGGAGCTGTTTTTT. This sequence encodes CASLKLGAGGTGELFF. The rearrangement links TRBV25-1 to TRBJ2-2; 7 bases agree with TRBD1. Per germline, CDR1 MGHDK and CDR2 SYGVNS. The trim removed 8 bases at V and 4 bases at J, leaving 13 bases unmatched. The CDR3 length is 16 residues.